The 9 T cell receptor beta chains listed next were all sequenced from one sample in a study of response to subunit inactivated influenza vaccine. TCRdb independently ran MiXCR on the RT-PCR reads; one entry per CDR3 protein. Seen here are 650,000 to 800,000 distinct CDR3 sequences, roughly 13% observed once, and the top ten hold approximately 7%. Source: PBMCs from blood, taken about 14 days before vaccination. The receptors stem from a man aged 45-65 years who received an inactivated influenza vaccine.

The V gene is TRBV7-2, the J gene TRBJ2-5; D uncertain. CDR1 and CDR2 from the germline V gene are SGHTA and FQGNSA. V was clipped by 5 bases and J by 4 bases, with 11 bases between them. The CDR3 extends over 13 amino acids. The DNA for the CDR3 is TGTGCCAGCAGCACCAGCCGAGGAGAGACCCAGTACTTC. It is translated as CASSTSRGETQYF.

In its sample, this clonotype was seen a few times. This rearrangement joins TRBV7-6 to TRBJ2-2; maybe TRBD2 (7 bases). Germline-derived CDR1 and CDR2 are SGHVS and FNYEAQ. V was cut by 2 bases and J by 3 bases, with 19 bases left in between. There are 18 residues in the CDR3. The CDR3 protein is CASSLPMGGGPDTGELFF. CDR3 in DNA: TGTGCCAGCAGCTTACCCATGGGGGGGGGCCCGGACACCGGGGAGCTGTTTTTT.

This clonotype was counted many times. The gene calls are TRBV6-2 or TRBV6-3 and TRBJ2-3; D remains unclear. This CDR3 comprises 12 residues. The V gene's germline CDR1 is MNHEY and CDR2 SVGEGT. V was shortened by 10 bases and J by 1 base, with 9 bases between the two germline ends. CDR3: CATSPRTDTQYF. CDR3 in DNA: TGTGCCACTTCCCCCCGCACAGATACGCAGTATTTT.

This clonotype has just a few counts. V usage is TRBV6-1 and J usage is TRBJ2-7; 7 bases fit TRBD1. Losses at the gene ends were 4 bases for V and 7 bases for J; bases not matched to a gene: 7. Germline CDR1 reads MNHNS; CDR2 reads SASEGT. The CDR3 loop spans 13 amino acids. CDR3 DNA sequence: TGTGCCAGCAGTGGACAGGGTACGGGAGAGCAGTACTTC. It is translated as CASSGQGTGEQYF.

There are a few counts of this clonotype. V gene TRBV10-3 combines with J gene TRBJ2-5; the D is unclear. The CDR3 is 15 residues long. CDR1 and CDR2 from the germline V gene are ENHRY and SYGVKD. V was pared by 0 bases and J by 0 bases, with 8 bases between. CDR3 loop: CAISESIRDQETQYF. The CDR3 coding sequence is TGTGCCATCAGTGAGTCGATCCGGGACCAAGAGACCCAGTACTTC.

The CDR3 loop reads CASSSQGSDYGYTF. As DNA, the CDR3 is TGTGCCAGCAGCTCACAGGGATCCGACTATGGCTACACCTTC. The J gene is TRBJ1-2, the V gene TRBV4-2, with a tentative D call TRBD1 (6 bases). The V gene lost 5 bases and the J gene lost 3 bases, with 13 bases spanning the gap. In germline, CDR1 is LGHNA, CDR2 YNFKEQ. The CDR3 extends over 14 amino acids.

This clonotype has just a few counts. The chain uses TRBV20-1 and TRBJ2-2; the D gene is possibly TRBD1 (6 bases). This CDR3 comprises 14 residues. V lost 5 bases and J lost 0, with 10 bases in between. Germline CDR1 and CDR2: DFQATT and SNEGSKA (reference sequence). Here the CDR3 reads CSASGQTNTGELFF. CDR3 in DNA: TGCAGTGCTTCAGGACAGACGAACACCGGGGAGCTGTTTTTT.

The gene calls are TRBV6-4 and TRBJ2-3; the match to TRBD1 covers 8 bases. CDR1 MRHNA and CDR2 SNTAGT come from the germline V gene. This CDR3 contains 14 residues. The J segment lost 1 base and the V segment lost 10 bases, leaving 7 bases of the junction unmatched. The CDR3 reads CATSDRGGTDTQYF. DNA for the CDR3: TGTGCCACTTCTGACAGGGGAGGCACAGATACGCAGTATTTT.

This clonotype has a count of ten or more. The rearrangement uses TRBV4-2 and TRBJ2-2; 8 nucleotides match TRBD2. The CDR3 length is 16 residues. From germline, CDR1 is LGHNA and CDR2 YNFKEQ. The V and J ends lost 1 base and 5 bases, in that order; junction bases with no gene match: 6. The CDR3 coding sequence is TGTGCCAGCAGCCAAGCGGGGGGGCTTGGAACCGGGGAGCTGTTTTTT. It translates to CASSQAGGLGTGELFF.